The 9 T cell receptor beta chains reported below all come from one sample, sequenced in a study of blood T cell repertoires in COVID-19. The assay was immunoSEQ multiplex PCR, and TCRdb's table has in-frame clones only and misses some. The sample lists about 31,000 clones; just over 90% were seen once. The sequenced sample consisted of peripheral blood. The source of these receptors is a man between 60 and 75 years old with acute or convalescent COVID-19.

This chain links TRBV6-5 with TRBJ1-2, with 7 bases identical to TRBD1. Germline V gene lookup returns CDR1 MNHEY and CDR2 SVGAGI. The CDR3 spans 14 residues. The J segment lost 0 bases and the V segment lost 4 bases, leaving 2 bases of the junction unmatched. CDR3 nucleotides: TGTGCCAGCAGTTGGGACAGAGCTAACTATGGCTACACCTTC. This sequence encodes CASSWDRANYGYTF.

The rearrangement uses TRBV4-1 and TRBJ1-2; 8 nucleotides match TRBD1. Germline V lookup: CDR1 MGHRA, CDR2 YSYEKL. The J segment lost 4 bases and the V segment lost 1 base, leaving 8 bases of the junction unmatched. The CDR3 spans 16 residues. CDR3: CASSQVYRGSSYGYTF. In DNA form, the CDR3 reads TGCGCCAGCAGCCAAGTTTACAGGGGGAGTTCCTATGGCTACACCTTC.

The sample holds one count of this clone. V usage is TRBV5-6 and J usage is TRBJ2-7; the match to TRBD2 covers 13 bases. Per the germline V gene, CDR1 is SGHDT and CDR2 is YYEEEE. CDR3 length: 16 amino acids. V lost 3 bases and J lost 7; bases outside the gene matches: 10. The CDR3 region is CASSSSTSGRALEQYV. The CDR3 nucleotides read TGTGCCAGCAGCTCCTCCACTAGCGGGAGGGCCCTAGAGCAGTACGTC.

The rearrangement uses TRBV18 and TRBJ2-7; the match to TRBD2 covers 7 bases. The CDR3 loop spans 15 amino acids. Germline V gives CDR1 KGHSH, CDR2 LQKENI. V trimming: 2 bases; J trimming: 5 bases; junction bases outside the gene matches: 9. The CDR3 loop reads CASSPKWEGLDEQYF. The DNA of the CDR3 is TGTGCCAGCTCACCAAAGTGGGAGGGCCTCGACGAGCAGTACTTC.

The CDR3 here is CASSPQAGEQFF. In DNA form, the CDR3 reads TGTGCCAGCAGCCCCCAGGCCGGCGAGCAGTTCTTC. The chain couples TRBV7-3 to TRBJ2-1, with D unresolved. From germline, CDR1 is SGHTA and CDR2 FQGTGA. Trimming removed 5 bases from V and 10 bases from J, with 12 bases in between. The CDR3 spans 12 residues.

The chain joins TRBV6-6 to TRBJ2-1; D is unresolved. The CDR3 length is 11 residues. V lost 0 bases, J lost 9 bases, and 3 bases lay in between. Germline CDR1 MNHNY, CDR2 SVGAGI (reference sequence). The CDR3 region is CASSYSREQFF. CDR3 sequence (DNA): TGTGCCAGCAGTTACTCGCGTGAGCAGTTCTTC.

The gene calls are TRBV19 and TRBJ2-7; 7 nucleotides match TRBD1. This CDR3 is 14 amino acids long. The germline V gene has CDR1 LNHDA and CDR2 SQIVND (reference sequence). The V and J ends lost 6 bases and 2 bases, in that order; junction bases with no gene match: 7. CDR3 nucleotides: TGTGCCAGTAGCAGAGGGACAGAGCCCTACGAGCAGTACTTC. Translating it yields CASSRGTEPYEQYF.

The rearrangement uses TRBV4-1 and TRBJ2-7; 11 bases match TRBD2. Germline CDR1 is MGHRA and CDR2 is YSYEKL. This CDR3 is 15 amino acids long. V dropped 1 base and J dropped 5; count of bases not matched to a gene: 4. CDR3 DNA: TGCGCCAGCAGCCAAGTACTAGCGGGAGTCGACGAGCAGTACGTC. It is translated as CASSQVLAGVDEQYV.

This clone was detected only once. The chain recombines TRBV5-1 with TRBJ1-1; D is perhaps TRBD1 (5 bases). Germline V gives CDR1 SGHRS, CDR2 YFSETQ. Trimming left V 4 bases short and J 1 base short, with 8 bases between. The CDR3 sequence is 13 residues long. In DNA, the CDR3 is TGCGCCAGCAGCGTAGACAGGAACACTGAAGCTTTCTTT. The encoded protein is CASSVDRNTEAFF.